The present T cell receptor beta chain was sequenced within a study of T-cell reconstitution after alpha-beta-depleted transplantation in children. Findings and caveats of the study: When one year had passed after transplant, most T-cell counts and diversity came from newly produced T cells. Several hundred expanded graft clones reportedly were the source of alpha-beta T cells about two months after transplant. At day 60, the high TCRbeta diversity found in some patients originated from recipient T cells and thymic progenitors that had survived.

As regards this clonotype: Its antigen is unidentified.

Unique molecular identifiers were used in preparing the TCRbeta library. TCRdb re-derived calls from the PCR reads in MiXCR, one entry per CDR3 protein. The sample lists about 980,000 distinct CDR3 sequences, less than 30% occurring once. Germline-derived CDR1 and CDR2 are LGHNA and YSLEER. The ends were cut back, 4 bases at V and 4 bases at J, with 12 bases in the middle. The CDR3 length is 14 residues. The source is a boy younger than two who had a stem cell transplant for SCID, so the T cells may come from the graft donor. Sample: PBMCs, mostly from graft donor cells, taken 360 days after TCRalphabeta/CD19-depleted stem cell transplant. This chain links TRBV4-3 with TRBJ2-3, with a tentative D call TRBD1 (6 bases). CDR3 in DNA: TGCGCCAGCAGCCCCTCGACAGGCCCAGATACGCAGTATTTT. Encoded protein: CASSPSTGPDTQYF.